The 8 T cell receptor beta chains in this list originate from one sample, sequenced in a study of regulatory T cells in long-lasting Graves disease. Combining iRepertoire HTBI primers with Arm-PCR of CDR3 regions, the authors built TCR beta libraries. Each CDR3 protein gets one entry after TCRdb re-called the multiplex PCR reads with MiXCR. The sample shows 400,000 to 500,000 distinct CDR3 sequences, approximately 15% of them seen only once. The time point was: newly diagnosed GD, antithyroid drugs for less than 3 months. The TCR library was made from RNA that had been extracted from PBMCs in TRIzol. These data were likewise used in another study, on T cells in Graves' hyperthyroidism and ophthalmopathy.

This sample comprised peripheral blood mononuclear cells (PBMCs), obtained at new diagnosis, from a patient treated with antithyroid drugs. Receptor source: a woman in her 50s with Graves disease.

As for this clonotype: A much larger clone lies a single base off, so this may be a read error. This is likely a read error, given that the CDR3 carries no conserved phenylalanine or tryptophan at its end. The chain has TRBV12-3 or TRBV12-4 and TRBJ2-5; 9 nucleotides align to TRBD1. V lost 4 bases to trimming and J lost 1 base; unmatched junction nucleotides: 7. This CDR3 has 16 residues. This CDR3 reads CASSYRDRDVQETQYS. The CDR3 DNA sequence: TGTGCCAGCAGTTACCGGGACAGGGACGTCCAAGAGACCCAGTACTCC.

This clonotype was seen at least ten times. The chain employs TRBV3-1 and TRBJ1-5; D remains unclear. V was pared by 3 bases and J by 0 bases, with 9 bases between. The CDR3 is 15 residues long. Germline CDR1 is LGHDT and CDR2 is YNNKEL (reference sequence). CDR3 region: CASSQAHDSNQPQHF. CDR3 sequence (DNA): TGTGCCAGCAGCCAGGCACACGATAGCAATCAGCCCCAGCATTTT.

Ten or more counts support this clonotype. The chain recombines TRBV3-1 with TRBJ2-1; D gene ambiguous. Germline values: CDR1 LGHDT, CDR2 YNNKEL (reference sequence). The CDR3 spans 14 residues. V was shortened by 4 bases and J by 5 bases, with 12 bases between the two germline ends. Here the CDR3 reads CASSRSDPHNEQFF. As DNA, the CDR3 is TGTGCCAGCAGCCGGAGTGACCCCCACAATGAGCAGTTCTTC.

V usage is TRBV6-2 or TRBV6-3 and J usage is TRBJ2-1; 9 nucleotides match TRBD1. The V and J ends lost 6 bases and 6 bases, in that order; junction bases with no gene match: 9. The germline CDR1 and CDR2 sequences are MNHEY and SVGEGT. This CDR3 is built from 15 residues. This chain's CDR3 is CASRETGGVVNEQFF. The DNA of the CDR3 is TGTGCCAGCAGAGAGACAGGGGGGGTGGTCAATGAGCAGTTCTTC.

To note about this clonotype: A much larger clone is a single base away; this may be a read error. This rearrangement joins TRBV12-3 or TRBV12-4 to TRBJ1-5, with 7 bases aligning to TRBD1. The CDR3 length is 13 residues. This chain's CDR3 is CASRPSRGQHQHF. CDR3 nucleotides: TGTGCCAGCAGACCGTCGAGGGGACAGCACCAGCATTTT.

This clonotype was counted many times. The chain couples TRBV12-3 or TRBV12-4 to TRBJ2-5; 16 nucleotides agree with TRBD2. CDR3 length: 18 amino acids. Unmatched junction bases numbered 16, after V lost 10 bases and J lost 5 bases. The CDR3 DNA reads TGTGCCACCAAGCCCGGGACTAGCGGGAGGGCCGCGGTGGAGACCCAGTACTTC. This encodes CATKPGTSGRAAVETQYF.

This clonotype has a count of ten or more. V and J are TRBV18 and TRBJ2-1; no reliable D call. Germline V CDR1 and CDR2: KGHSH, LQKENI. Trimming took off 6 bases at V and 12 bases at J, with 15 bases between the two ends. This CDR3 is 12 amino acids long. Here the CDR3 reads CASSIPASGQFF. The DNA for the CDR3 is TGTGCCAGCTCCATACCTGCCTCTGGGCAGTTCTTC.

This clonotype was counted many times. The CDR3 bases are TGTGCCAGCAGCCAAATCCCCCGAGAGAATGAGCAGTTCTTC. Translating gives CASSQIPRENEQFF. This sequence joins TRBV3-1 and TRBJ2-1, with D hard to call. The CDR3 length is 14 residues. CDR1 is LGHDT, CDR2 YNNKEL, per germline (reference sequence). The V gene lost 2 bases and the J gene lost 7 bases, with 12 bases spanning the gap.